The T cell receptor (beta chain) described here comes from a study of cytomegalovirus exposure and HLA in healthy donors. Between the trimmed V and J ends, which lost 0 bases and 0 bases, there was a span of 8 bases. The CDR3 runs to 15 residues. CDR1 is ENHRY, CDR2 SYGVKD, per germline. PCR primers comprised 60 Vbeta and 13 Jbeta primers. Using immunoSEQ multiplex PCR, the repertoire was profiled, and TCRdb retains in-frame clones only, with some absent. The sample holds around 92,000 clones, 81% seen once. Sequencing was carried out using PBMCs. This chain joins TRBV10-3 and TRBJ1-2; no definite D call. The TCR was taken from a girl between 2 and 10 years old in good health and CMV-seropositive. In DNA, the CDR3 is TGTGCCATCAGTGAGTCGAAGGCGGCTAACTATGGCTACACCTTC. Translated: CAISESKAANYGYTF.